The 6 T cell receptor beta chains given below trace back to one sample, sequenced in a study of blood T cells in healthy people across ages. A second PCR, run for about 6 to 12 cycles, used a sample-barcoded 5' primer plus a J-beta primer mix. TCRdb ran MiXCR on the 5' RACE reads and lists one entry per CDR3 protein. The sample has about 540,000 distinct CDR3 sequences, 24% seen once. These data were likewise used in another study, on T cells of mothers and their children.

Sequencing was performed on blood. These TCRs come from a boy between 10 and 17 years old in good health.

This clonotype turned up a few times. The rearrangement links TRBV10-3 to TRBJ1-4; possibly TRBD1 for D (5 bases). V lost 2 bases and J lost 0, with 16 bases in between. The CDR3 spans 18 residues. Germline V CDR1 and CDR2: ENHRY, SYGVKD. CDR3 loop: CAISEDWDGPATNEKLFF. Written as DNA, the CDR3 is TGTGCCATCAGTGAGGATTGGGACGGACCGGCAACTAATGAAAAACTGTTTTTT.

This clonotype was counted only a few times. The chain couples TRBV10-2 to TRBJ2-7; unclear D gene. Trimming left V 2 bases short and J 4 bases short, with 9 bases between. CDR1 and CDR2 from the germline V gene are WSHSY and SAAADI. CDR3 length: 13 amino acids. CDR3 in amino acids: CASSEGKEYEQYF. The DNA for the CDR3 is TGCGCCAGCAGTGAGGGGAAGGAATACGAGCAGTACTTC.

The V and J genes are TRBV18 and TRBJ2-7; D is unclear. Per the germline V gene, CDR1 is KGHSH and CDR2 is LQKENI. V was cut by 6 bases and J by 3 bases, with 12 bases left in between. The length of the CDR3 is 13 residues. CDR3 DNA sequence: TGTGCCAGCTCTGGCGACACGTTCTACGAGCAGTACTTC. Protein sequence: CASSGDTFYEQYF.

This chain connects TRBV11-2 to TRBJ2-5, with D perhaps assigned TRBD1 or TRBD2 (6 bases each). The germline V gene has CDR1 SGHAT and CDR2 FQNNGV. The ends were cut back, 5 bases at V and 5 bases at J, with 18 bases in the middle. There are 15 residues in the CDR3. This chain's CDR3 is CASSPSEGRGETQYF. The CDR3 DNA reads TGTGCCAGCAGCCCTAGCGAGGGAAGGGGGGAGACCCAGTACTTC.

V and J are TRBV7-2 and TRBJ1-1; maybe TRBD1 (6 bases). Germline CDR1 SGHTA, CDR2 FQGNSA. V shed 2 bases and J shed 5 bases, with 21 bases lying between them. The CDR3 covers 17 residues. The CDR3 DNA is TGTGCCAGCAGCTTAAATTCTCAGGGGTGGCCGAGTACTGAAGCTTTCTTT. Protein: CASSLNSQGWPSTEAFF.

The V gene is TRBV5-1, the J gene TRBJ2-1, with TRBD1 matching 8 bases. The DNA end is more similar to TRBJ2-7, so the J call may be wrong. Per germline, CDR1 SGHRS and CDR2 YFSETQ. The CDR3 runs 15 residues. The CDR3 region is CASSDWAGGGYEQYF. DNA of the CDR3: TGCGCCAGCAGCGACTGGGCAGGGGGCGGCTACGAGCAGTACTTC.